This T cell receptor (beta chain) originates from a study of read filtering for tumor transcriptome and immune sequencing. Study details: Whole-transcriptome libraries were prepared after DNase treatment.

This clonotype was detected many times. Its antigen is unknown. From around 440 ng of RNA, a library with molecular barcoded alpha/delta and beta/gamma adaptors was made. TCRdb reprocessed the reads via MiXCR and lists one record per CDR3 protein. The sample has about 90,000 distinct CDR3 sequences; 12% are singletons. At the time of active disease, bone marrow was collected from every patient. This CDR3 spans 14 amino acids. Deletions cut 3 bases from V and 7 bases from J, with 16 bases between. From germline, CDR1 is LNHDA and CDR2 SQIVND (reference sequence). Study-wide results and caveats: Correlation between methods rose after single-read clonotypes were removed. Approximately 80% of IR-seq clonotypes had one read, totaling around 4% of reads; RNA-seq: around 70% and 40%.

Source material: a population of CD138-negative cells sorted from bone marrow. V and J are TRBV19 and TRBJ2-7; D ambiguous. The receptor's source is a donor aged 40 or older with multiple myeloma. Here the CDR3 reads CASSIQLPAVEQYF. The DNA for the CDR3 is TGTGCCAGTAGTATTCAACTACCTGCCGTAGAGCAGTACTTC.